The 32 T cell receptor beta chains reported below all come from one sample, sequenced in a study of blood T cell repertoires in COVID-19. Clones were read by immunoSEQ multiplex PCR, and TCRdb kept only the in-frame ones, dropping some. The sample includes about 250,000 clones, about four fifths of them seen just once. The source material was peripheral blood. These receptor sequences come from a man older than 75 with acute or convalescent COVID-19.

The J gene is TRBJ2-3, the V gene TRBV6-5; D uncertain. V shed 2 bases and J shed 7 bases, with 16 bases lying between them. The CDR3 spans 15 residues. Per germline, CDR1 MNHEY and CDR2 SVGAGI. The CDR3 region has the DNA TGTGCCAGCAGTTACGAGACGGGTGGTAGTAATACGCAGTATTTT. It specifies CASSYETGGSNTQYF.

The chain links TRBV24-1 to TRBJ2-1, with TRBD1 matching over 8 bases. Germline lookup yields CDR1 KGHDR and CDR2 SFDVKD. The junction had 5 bases not matched to a gene; V was cut back by 4 bases and J by 10 bases. The CDR3 spans 13 residues. CDR3: CATSDPRDREQFF. DNA of the CDR3: TGTGCCACCAGTGACCCGCGGGACAGGGAGCAGTTCTTC.

This clone was detected only once. The rearrangement joins TRBV5-4 to TRBJ2-1; TRBD1 matches at 8 bases. The V gene's germline CDR1 is SGHNT and CDR2 YYREEE (reference sequence). This CDR3 has 15 residues. V gave up 4 bases and J gave up 7 bases; unmatched junction bases: 10. In DNA form, the CDR3 reads TGTGCCAGCAGCCTTCAGGACAGGGATGGGAATGAGCAGTTCTTC. It encodes CASSLQDRDGNEQFF.

The CDR3 spells CASSSQGARSETQYF. As DNA, the CDR3 is TGTGCCAGCAGTTCACAGGGGGCGCGGTCCGAGACCCAGTACTTC. The chain is built from TRBV6-2 or TRBV6-3 and TRBJ2-5, with TRBD1 matching over 9 bases. Germline-derived CDR1 and CDR2 are MNHEY and SVGEGT. The V gene end was trimmed by 4 bases and the J gene end by 5 bases; junction bases not matched to a gene: 8. The CDR3 loop spans 15 amino acids.

The V gene is TRBV5-1, the J gene TRBJ2-7; tentative D call: TRBD1 (5 bases). Germline CDR1 is SGHRS and CDR2 is YFSETQ. The CDR3 loop spans 15 amino acids. V was trimmed by 3 bases and J by 5 bases, leaving 18 bases between them. CDR3 sequence reads: CASSSVGAGNNEQYF. In DNA form, the CDR3 reads TGCGCCAGCAGCTCCGTCGGTGCAGGGAATAACGAGCAGTACTTC.

The V gene is TRBV28, the J gene TRBJ2-7; no clear D gene. Germline V lookup: CDR1 MDHEN, CDR2 SYDVKM. The CDR3 consists of 15 residues. V was clipped by 3 bases and J by 0 bases, with 12 bases between them. In DNA, the CDR3 is TGTGCCAGCAGTTTGCCGAACCCGGTCTCCTACGAGCAGTACTTC. It encodes CASSLPNPVSYEQYF.

The chain uses TRBV5-1 and TRBJ2-3, with 7 bases that match TRBD2. In germline, CDR1 is SGHRS, CDR2 YFSETQ. The CDR3 is 13 residues long. V was pared by 0 bases and J by 5 bases, with 0 bases of the junction left unmatched. CDR3 in amino acids: CASSLGEGDTQYF. The CDR3 nucleotides are TGCGCCAGCAGCTTGGGGGAGGGAGATACGCAGTATTTT.

V and J are TRBV6-1 and TRBJ2-3; 8 bases align to TRBD2. Germline V gives CDR1 MNHNS, CDR2 SASEGT. V was pared by 3 bases and J by 5 bases, with 4 bases of the junction left unmatched. The length of the CDR3 is 14 residues. The CDR3 DNA sequence: TGTGCCAGCAGTGATTCGGGGGGGGTAGATACGCAGTATTTT. Translated: CASSDSGGVDTQYF.

This clone has only one observation. The chain is built from TRBV5-1 and TRBJ2-2, with a tentative D call TRBD2 (6 bases). V gave up 4 bases and J gave up 1 base, with 14 bases separating them. The CDR3 loop spans 16 amino acids. The germline gives CDR1 SGHRS, CDR2 YFSETQ. The DNA for the CDR3 is TGCGCCAGCAGCGATACGACTAGAGTGAACACCGGGGAGCTGTTTTTT. Encoded protein: CASSDTTRVNTGELFF.

The J gene is TRBJ1-2, the V gene TRBV5-1; D gene uncertain. The CDR3 is 16 residues long. V was cut by 4 bases and J by 4 bases, with 20 bases left in between. Germline-derived CDR1 and CDR2 are SGHRS and YFSETQ. CDR3 nucleotides: TGCGCCAGCAGCCTGTTGGCAGGCTCCTCTACCTATGGCTACACCTTC. This encodes CASSLLAGSSTYGYTF.

The chain recombines TRBV27 with TRBJ2-2; a weak D match, TRBD1 (5 bases). V was pared by 5 bases and J by 6 bases, with 13 bases between. CDR3 length equals 14 residues. The germline V gene has CDR1 MNHEY and CDR2 SMNVEV (reference sequence). CDR3 sequence reads: CASSQLQGAGELFF. As DNA, the CDR3 is TGTGCCAGCAGTCAACTTCAAGGGGCCGGGGAGCTGTTTTTT.

This chain uses TRBV5-5 with TRBJ2-7; 9 bases align to TRBD1. With V trimmed by 5 bases and J by 1 base, 4 bases remained unmatched. There are 14 residues in the CDR3. The germline V gene has CDR1 SGHKS and CDR2 YYEKEE (reference sequence). CDR3 in DNA: TGTGCCAGCAGATCCGGGACAGGGTCCTACGAGCAGTACTTC. It is translated as CASRSGTGSYEQYF.

The J gene is TRBJ1-2, the V gene TRBV6-5, with 8 bases lining up with TRBD1. Germline V gives CDR1 MNHEY, CDR2 SVGAGI. Trimming cost V 6 bases and J 4 bases; bases outside gene matches: 7. The CDR3 consists of 14 residues. This CDR3 is CASSLRDRIYGYTF. For the CDR3, the DNA is TGTGCCAGCAGCTTAAGGGACAGGATCTATGGCTACACCTTC.

A few counts support this clone. This rearrangement joins TRBV2 to TRBJ2-5; D not resolved. The length of the CDR3 is 17 residues. Trimming shortened V by 2 bases and J by 1 base, and 17 bases separated the two germline ends. Germline V gene data show CDR1 as SNHLY and CDR2 as FYNNEI. CDR3: CASSENIRSSAQETQYF. The CDR3, as DNA: TGTGCCAGCAGTGAAAATATACGGTCCAGCGCCCAAGAGACCCAGTACTTC.

The chain carries TRBV19 and TRBJ1-5; D might be TRBD1 (5 bases). V was clipped by 5 bases and J by 0 bases, with 11 bases between them. Germline lookup yields CDR1 LNHDA and CDR2 SQIVND (reference sequence). The CDR3 is made up of 15 amino acids. The CDR3 is CASSSQAYSNQPQHF. CDR3 DNA sequence: TGTGCCAGTAGTTCACAGGCTTATAGCAATCAGCCCCAGCATTTT.

The chain uses TRBV6-2 or TRBV6-3 and TRBJ1-1, with a tentative D call TRBD1 (5 bases). The germline CDR1 and CDR2 sequences are MNHEY and SVGEGT. The CDR3 runs 16 residues. V lost 0 bases, J lost 3 bases, and 14 bases lay in between. The CDR3: CASSYSIAGWDTEAFF. The CDR3 region has the DNA TGTGCCAGCAGTTACTCGATAGCAGGGTGGGACACTGAAGCTTTCTTT.

The rearrangement links TRBV29-1 to TRBJ2-1; D is perhaps TRBD1 (6 bases). Trimming stripped 3 bases from V and 10 bases from J, with 16 bases between. CDR3 length: 13 residues. CDR1 and CDR2 (germline): SQVTM, ANQGSEA. CDR3 in amino acids: CSVDQGRQDEQFF. The CDR3, as DNA: TGCAGCGTTGATCAGGGTCGACAGGACGAGCAGTTCTTC.

This chain links TRBV3-1 (or the pseudogene TRBV3-2) with TRBJ2-7; perhaps TRBD2 as D (5 bases). The CDR3 consists of 16 residues. The V and J ends lost 4 bases and 9 bases respectively, with 25 bases between them. Germline V gene sequence: CDR1 LGHDT, CDR2 YNNKEL (reference sequence). The CDR3 spells CASSPPRGTGDWRQYF. CDR3 bases: TGTGCCAGCAGCCCCCCCCGGGGTACTGGCGACTGGCGGCAGTACTTC.

The chain uses TRBV2 and TRBJ1-6; TRBD1 matches 8 bases. Trimming took 3 bases from V and 13 from J; bases not matched to a gene: 17. Germline V gene data show CDR1 as SNHLY and CDR2 as FYNNEI. This CDR3 is 17 amino acids long. The CDR3 DNA reads TGTGCCAGCAGTGACAACGACAGGGGCCGGTTCTCTTCGCCCCTCCACTTT. Its protein product is CASSDNDRGRFSSPLHF.

The chain employs TRBV30 and TRBJ2-7; weak D call: TRBD1 (7 bases). The CDR3 covers 13 residues. Per the germline V gene, CDR1 is GTSNPN and CDR2 is SVGIG (reference sequence). The ends were cut back, 4 bases at V and 2 bases at J, with 12 bases in the middle. The CDR3 is CAWTGGSAYEQYF. The CDR3 nucleotides read TGTGCCTGGACAGGGGGGAGTGCCTACGAGCAGTACTTC.

This sequence joins TRBV7-9 and TRBJ2-7; tentatively, D is TRBD2 (7 bases). The V and J ends lost 5 bases and 6 bases respectively, with 20 bases between them. The CDR3 contains 15 residues. The germline CDR1 and CDR2 sequences are SEHNR and FQNEAQ (reference sequence). CDR3 protein: CASSKALGGGFEQYF. CDR3 coding DNA: TGTGCCAGCAGCAAAGCCCTTGGCGGGGGCTTCGAGCAGTACTTC.

The rearrangement uses TRBV19 and TRBJ2-4, with D possibly being TRBD1 (5 bases). CDR3 size: 16 residues. CDR1 is LNHDA and CDR2 is SQIVND in the germline V gene (reference sequence). V gave up 2 bases and J gave up 1 base, with 12 bases separating them. The DNA for the CDR3 is TGTGCCAGTAGTATACAGGGCAGCGCGGCCAAAAACATTCAGTACTTC. Encoded protein: CASSIQGSAAKNIQYF.

V usage is TRBV4-2 and J usage is TRBJ2-2; 7 bases fit TRBD1. With V trimmed by 2 bases and J by 0 bases, 3 bases remained unmatched. The CDR3 is 16 residues long. In germline, CDR1 is LGHNA, CDR2 YNFKEQ. CDR3 loop: CASSQPGGPNTGELFF. The CDR3 nucleotides are TGTGCCAGCAGCCAACCAGGGGGACCGAACACCGGGGAGCTGTTTTTT.

CDR3 sequence: CASRETANEKLFF. In nucleotides, the CDR3 is TGTGCCAGCAGGGAGACAGCTAATGAAAAACTGTTTTTT. The rearrangement joins TRBV2 to TRBJ1-4; D perhaps matches TRBD1 (5 bases). Trimming took 6 bases from V and 3 from J, leaving 8 bases between them. This CDR3 is 13 amino acids long. CDR1 and CDR2 (germline): SNHLY, FYNNEI.

This rearrangement joins TRBV18 to TRBJ1-3, with 7 bases matching TRBD1. Unmatched junction bases numbered 10, after V lost 5 bases and J lost 9 bases. CDR1 and CDR2 from the germline V gene are KGHSH and LQKENI. This CDR3 is 14 amino acids long. CDR3 nucleotide sequence: TGTGCCAGCTCAACCCGGGACAGTGGTTCCACCATATATTTT. This sequence encodes CASSTRDSGSTIYF.

This chain joins TRBV5-5 and TRBJ1-6; 7 bases line up with TRBD1. CDR1 is SGHKS and CDR2 is YYEKEE in the germline V gene (reference sequence). This CDR3 comprises 16 residues. J gave up 3 bases and V 3 bases, and 6 bases lay outside the gene matches. The CDR3 region is CASSSQGSLYNSPLHF. DNA for the CDR3: TGTGCCAGCAGCTCACAGGGGTCCCTCTATAATTCACCCCTCCACTTT.

V is TRBV19 and J is TRBJ1-5; no clear D gene. The CDR3 contains 15 residues. Germline loops: CDR1 LNHDA, CDR2 SQIVND (reference sequence). The V end lost 5 bases, the J end lost 1 base, and 12 bases lay between the germline ends. The CDR3 sequence: CASSLGSTSNQPQHF. The DNA of the CDR3 is TGTGCCAGTAGTCTGGGCAGCACAAGCAATCAGCCCCAGCATTTT.

This chain joins TRBV28 and TRBJ2-1, with 13 bases lining up with TRBD2. CDR3 size: 15 residues. Trimming at V came to 6 bases and at J to 7 bases, leaving 6 bases not matched to a gene. Germline V gives CDR1 MDHEN, CDR2 SYDVKM. The CDR3 is CASSWTSGSGNEQFF. The CDR3 bases are TGTGCCAGCAGCTGGACTAGCGGGAGTGGGAATGAGCAGTTCTTC.

This chain links TRBV2 with TRBJ2-2; tentatively, D is TRBD2 (5 bases). V was shortened by 0 bases and J by 5 bases, with 7 bases between the two germline ends. In germline, CDR1 is SNHLY, CDR2 FYNNEI. The CDR3 length is 14 residues. CDR3 amino acids: CASSEAGGTGELFF. The CDR3 DNA reads TGTGCCAGCAGTGAAGCGGGCGGGACCGGGGAGCTGTTTTTT.

The chain is built from TRBV5-1 and TRBJ2-7; 11 bases map to TRBD1. V lost 4 bases to trimming and J lost 3 bases; unmatched junction nucleotides: 12. This CDR3 contains 17 residues. CDR1 and CDR2 (germline): SGHRS, YFSETQ. DNA for the CDR3: TGCGCCAGCAGCAGGGGACAGGGGGGGCTGGTCCTCTACGAGCAGTACTTC. The encoded protein is CASSRGQGGLVLYEQYF.

The chain employs TRBV30 and TRBJ1-5; the D is unclear. Germline CDR1 GTSNPN, CDR2 SVGIG (reference sequence). The germline V and J ends were trimmed by 1 base and 4 bases, with 11 bases remaining between them. The CDR3 consists of 14 residues. CDR3 nucleotides: TGTGCCTGGAGTGGGCTGTCAGAAAATCAGCCCCAGCATTTT. This gives the protein CAWSGLSENQPQHF. Full variable domain (remainder filled in from reference TRBV30 and TRBJ1-5): SQTIHQWPATLVQPVGSPLSLECTVEGTSNPNLYWYRQAAGRGLQLLFYSVGIGQISSEVPQNLSASRPQDRQFILSSKKLLLSDSGFYLCAWSGLSENQPQHFGDGTRLSIL.

V gene TRBV24-1 combines with J gene TRBJ2-1, with TRBD1 identical over 8 bases. This CDR3 is built from 15 residues. CDR1 and CDR2 (germline): KGHDR, SFDVKD. The V gene end was trimmed by 3 bases and the J gene end by 5 bases; junction bases not matched to a gene: 5. The CDR3 DNA follows: TGTGCCACCAGTGATGGCGGCAGGGGGCACAATGAGCAGTTCTTC. The encoded protein is CATSDGGRGHNEQFF.